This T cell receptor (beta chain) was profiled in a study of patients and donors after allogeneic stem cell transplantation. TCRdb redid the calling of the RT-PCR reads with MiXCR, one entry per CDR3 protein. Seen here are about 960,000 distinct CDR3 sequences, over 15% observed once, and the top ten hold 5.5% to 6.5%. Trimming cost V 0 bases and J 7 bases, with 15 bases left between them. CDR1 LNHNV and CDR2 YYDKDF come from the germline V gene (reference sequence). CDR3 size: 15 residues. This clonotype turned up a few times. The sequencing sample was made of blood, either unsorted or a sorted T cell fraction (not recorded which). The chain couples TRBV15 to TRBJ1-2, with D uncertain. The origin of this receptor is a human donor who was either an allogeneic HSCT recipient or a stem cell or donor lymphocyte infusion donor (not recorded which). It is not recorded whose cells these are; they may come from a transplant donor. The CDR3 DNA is TGTGCCACCAGCAGAGATCGGAACAGCGTACTTGGCTACACCTTC. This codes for CATSRDRNSVLGYTF.